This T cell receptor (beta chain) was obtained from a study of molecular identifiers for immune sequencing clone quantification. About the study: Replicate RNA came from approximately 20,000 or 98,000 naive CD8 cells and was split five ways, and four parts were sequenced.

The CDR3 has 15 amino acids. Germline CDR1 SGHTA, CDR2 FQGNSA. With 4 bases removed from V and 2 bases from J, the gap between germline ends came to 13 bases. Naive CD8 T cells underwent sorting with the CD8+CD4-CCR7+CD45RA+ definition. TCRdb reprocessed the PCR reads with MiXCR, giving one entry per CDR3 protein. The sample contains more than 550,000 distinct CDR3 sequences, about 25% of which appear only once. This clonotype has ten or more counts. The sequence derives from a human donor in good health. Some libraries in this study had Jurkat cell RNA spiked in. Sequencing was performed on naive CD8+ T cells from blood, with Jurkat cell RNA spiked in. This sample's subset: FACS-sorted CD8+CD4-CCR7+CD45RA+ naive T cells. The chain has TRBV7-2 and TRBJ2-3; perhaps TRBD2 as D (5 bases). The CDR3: CASSSKRGYTDTQYF. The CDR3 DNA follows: TGTGCCAGCAGCTCCAAACGGGGTTACACAGATACGCAGTATTTT.